The 5 T cell receptor beta chains in this list originate from one sample, sequenced in a study of T cells after posttransplantation cyclophosphamide. Using immunoSEQ multiplex PCR, the repertoire was profiled, and TCRdb retains in-frame clones only, with some absent. The table includes approximately 52,000 clones, 86% detected once. Sequencing input: PBMCs. The source is a man aged 25 to 40 with a blood cancer, CMV-positive, and with a related stem cell donor.

The rearrangement uses TRBV6-5 and TRBJ2-2; TRBD1 agrees at 8 bases. Trimming at V came to 2 bases and at J to 7 bases, leaving 6 bases not matched to a gene. CDR3 length equals 15 residues. Germline values: CDR1 MNHEY, CDR2 SVGAGI. The CDR3 region has the DNA TGTGCCAGCAGTTACGGGGGACAGGTCAGCGGGGAGCTGTTTTTT. Translating gives CASSYGGQVSGELFF.

This clone has more than one count but fewer than ten. This rearrangement joins TRBV6-5 to TRBJ2-1; the D gene is possibly TRBD2 (6 bases). In germline, CDR1 is MNHEY, CDR2 SVGAGI. This CDR3 is built from 15 residues. The ends were cut back, 8 bases at V and 1 base at J, with 15 bases in the middle. The CDR3 sequence: CASGDSPESYNEQFF. The CDR3 DNA sequence: TGTGCCAGCGGGGACTCACCGGAATCCTACAATGAGCAGTTCTTC.

The chain employs TRBV15 and TRBJ2-1; 7 bases are shared with TRBD1. Germline V gene lookup returns CDR1 LNHNV and CDR2 YYDKDF (reference sequence). V shed 5 bases, J shed 0 bases, and the junction held 4 bases outside the gene matches. The CDR3 consists of 15 residues. DNA for the CDR3: TGTGCCACCAGCCGGGACAGCGGCTCCTACAATGAGCAGTTCTTC. It specifies CATSRDSGSYNEQFF.

The rearrangement joins TRBV14 to TRBJ2-7; a possible D gene is TRBD1 (7 bases). The germline V gene has CDR1 SGHDN and CDR2 FVKESK. Trimming pared 2 bases from V and 3 bases from J, leaving 32 bases between. CDR3 length: 21 residues. In DNA, the CDR3 is TGTGCCAGCAGCCAACCCTCGGGGGCAGGGACAGCCGTTATGGGTAGCTACGAGCAGTACTTC. Protein sequence: CASSQPSGAGTAVMGSYEQYF.

This clone was observed once. The J gene is TRBJ2-1, the V gene TRBV14; 7 bases are a match to TRBD2. Trimming at V came to 4 bases and at J to 7 bases, leaving 4 bases not matched to a gene. The CDR3 consists of 13 residues. Germline CDR1 is SGHDN and CDR2 is FVKESK. The CDR3 sequence is CASSPGLGNEQFF. CDR3 DNA: TGTGCCAGCAGCCCCGGACTAGGGAATGAGCAGTTCTTC.